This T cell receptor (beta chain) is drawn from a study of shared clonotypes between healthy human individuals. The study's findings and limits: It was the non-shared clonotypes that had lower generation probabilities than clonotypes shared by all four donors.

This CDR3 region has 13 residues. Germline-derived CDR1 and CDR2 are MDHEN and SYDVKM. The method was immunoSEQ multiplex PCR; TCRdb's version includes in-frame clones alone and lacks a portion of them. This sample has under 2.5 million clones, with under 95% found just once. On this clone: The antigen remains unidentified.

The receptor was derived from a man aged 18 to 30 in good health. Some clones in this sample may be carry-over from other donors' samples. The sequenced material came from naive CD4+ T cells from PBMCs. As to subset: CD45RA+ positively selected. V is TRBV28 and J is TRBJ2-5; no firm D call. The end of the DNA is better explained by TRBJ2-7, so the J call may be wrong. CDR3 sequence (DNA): TGTGCCAGCATCCGAGTGACGCCTCGCGAGCAGTACTTC. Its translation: CASIRVTPREQYF.